These 7 T cell receptor beta chains were all obtained from the same sample, sequenced in a study. Each CDR3 protein gets one entry after TCRdb re-called the RT-PCR reads with MiXCR. The table records about 680,000 distinct CDR3 sequences, about 14% of them present only once. What was sequenced was memory CD4+ T cells from blood. These TCRs come from a female donor in good health, serving as a healthy control.

This clonotype occurred a few times. The chain uses TRBV7-8 and TRBJ1-1; D is uncertain. CDR1 is SGHVS, CDR2 FQNEAQ, per germline. V was trimmed by 2 bases and J by 0 bases, leaving 10 bases between them. The CDR3 is 15 residues long. CDR3: CASSLMGGMNTEAFF. For the CDR3, the DNA is TGTGCCAGCAGCTTAATGGGAGGGATGAACACTGAAGCTTTCTTT.

This clonotype was seen a few times. The chain recombines TRBV24-1 with TRBJ2-6, with 10 bases that match TRBD1. The CDR3 is 15 residues long. CDR1 and CDR2 from the germline V gene are KGHDR and SFDVKD. After removal of 10 bases from V and 1 base from J, the junction contained 3 bases not matched to a gene. CDR3: CATGQGGSGANVLTF. In DNA, the CDR3 is TGTGCCACTGGACAGGGGGGGTCTGGGGCCAACGTCCTGACTTTC.

This rearrangement joins TRBV24-1 to TRBJ1-1; D perhaps matches TRBD1 (5 bases). CDR3 length: 15 amino acids. With 4 bases removed from V and 1 base from J, the gap between germline ends came to 12 bases. Germline lookup yields CDR1 KGHDR and CDR2 SFDVKD. In DNA, the CDR3 is TGTGCCACCAGTGACCCCGGGCAGGGGAACACTGAAGCTTTCTTT. Encoded protein: CATSDPGQGNTEAFF.

The chain uses TRBV28 and TRBJ2-7, with TRBD1 as a possible D gene (5 bases). V was cut by 8 bases and J by 5 bases, with 22 bases left in between. This CDR3 comprises 15 residues. Germline V lookup: CDR1 MDHEN, CDR2 SYDVKM. This chain's CDR3 is CASSYTQGWGNEQYF. In DNA form, the CDR3 reads TGTGCCAGCTCTTATACCCAGGGTTGGGGTAACGAGCAGTACTTC.

The table lists this clonotype with many counts. The chain carries TRBV7-9 and TRBJ1-2, with D perhaps TRBD1 (5 bases). The CDR3 sequence is 16 residues long. Germline loops: CDR1 SEHNR, CDR2 FQNEAQ (reference sequence). Trimming removed 1 base from V and 7 bases from J, with 19 bases in between. The CDR3 DNA reads TGTGCCAGCAGCTTAGGATTAGGCGGACACGGCGCTGGCTACACCTTC. Translated: CASSLGLGGHGAGYTF.

This clonotype occurred many times. J is TRBJ1-2 and V is TRBV29-1; D is possibly TRBD1 (6 bases). The CDR3 covers 12 residues. The germline gives CDR1 SQVTM, CDR2 ANQGSEA. V lost 6 bases, J lost 2 bases, and 10 bases lay in between. The CDR3 DNA is TGCAGCGTGCGGACAGCCAACTATGGCTACACCTTC. Protein product: CSVRTANYGYTF.

The table lists this clonotype with a few counts. V usage is TRBV20-1 and J usage is TRBJ2-1; the match to TRBD2 covers 11 bases. The junction had 7 bases not matched to a gene; V was cut back by 6 bases and J by 6 bases. The CDR3 is made up of 14 amino acids. Germline values: CDR1 DFQATT, CDR2 SNEGSKA (reference sequence). The CDR3, as DNA: TGCAGTGCCCCGACTAGCGGGACTGGCAATGAGCAGTTCTTC. This sequence encodes CSAPTSGTGNEQFF.